Each of the 9 T cell receptor beta chains below was sequenced from the same sample in a study of blood T cell repertoires in COVID-19. Libraries were prepared by immunoSEQ multiplex PCR; TCRdb keeps only in-frame clonotypes and omits some of them. The profile shows 300,000 to 350,000 clones, roughly 85% of them singletons. The specimen was PBMCs or T cells enriched from blood (not recorded which). Receptors were obtained from a young man who had recovered from COVID-19.

The chain couples TRBV10-3 to TRBJ1-6; D is undetermined. The CDR3 contains 14 residues. Trimming took off 0 bases at V and 7 bases at J, with 7 bases between the two ends. Germline V CDR1 and CDR2: ENHRY, SYGVKD. As DNA, the CDR3 is TGTGCCATCAGTGAGTCGACTTCCAATTCACCCCTCCACTTT. Translating it yields CAISESTSNSPLHF.

The J gene is TRBJ1-2, the V gene TRBV5-6, with 8 bases aligning to TRBD1. The CDR3 has 15 residues. Germline V gene data show CDR1 as SGHDT and CDR2 as YYEEEE. Germline trimming cut 0 bases from V and 4 bases from J; bases unmatched to any gene: 5. The CDR3 DNA sequence: TGTGCCAGCAGCTTGGTGGCAGGGGGCGGCTATGGCTACACCTTC. It is translated as CASSLVAGGGYGYTF.

The chain combines TRBV18 with TRBJ2-7; 7 bases fit TRBD1. CDR1 is KGHSH, CDR2 LQKENI, per germline. The junction had 5 bases not matched to a gene; V was cut back by 4 bases and J by 5 bases. This CDR3 has 13 residues. Written as DNA, the CDR3 is TGTGCCAGCTCACAGCAAACAGGGGACGAGCAGTACTTC. Translation: CASSQQTGDEQYF. Supplemented by reference TRBV18 and TRBJ2-7, the full variable domain reads NAGVMQNPRHLVRRRGQEARLRCSPMKGHSHVYWYRQLPEEGLKFMVYLQKENIIDESGMPKERFSAEFPKEGPSILRIQQVVRGDSAAYFCASSQQTGDEQYFGPGTRLTVT.

This chain joins TRBV6-4 and TRBJ1-2, with 9 nucleotides matching TRBD1. Trimming removed 3 bases from V and 4 bases from J; junction bases left unmatched: 0. The CDR3 covers 13 residues. Germline V gene data show CDR1 as MRHNA and CDR2 as SNTAGT. CDR3 coding DNA: TGTGCCAGCAGTGAGACAGGGGGCTATGGCTACACCTTC. Its translation is CASSETGGYGYTF.

The chain uses TRBV23-1 and TRBJ2-2, with 12 bases that match TRBD1. TRBV23-1 is recorded as an ORF, its role being uncertain. CDR3 size: 20 residues. The V and J ends lost 7 bases and 0 bases, in that order; junction bases with no gene match: 15. The CDR3 DNA sequence: TGCGCCAGCATTCCCCAGGGGGACAGGGGGCTGGGGACGAACACCGGGGAGCTGTTTTTT. Translated, it gives CASIPQGDRGLGTNTGELFF.

The gene calls are TRBV5-6 and TRBJ1-2; D unresolved. The CDR3 covers 16 residues. Trimming removed 4 bases from V and 3 bases from J, with 19 bases in between. The germline CDR1 and CDR2 sequences are SGHDT and YYEEEE. CDR3 region: CASSLLPPGRDYGYTF. The CDR3 nucleotides are TGTGCCAGCAGCCTCCTTCCTCCTGGGAGGGACTATGGCTACACCTTC.

The chain has TRBV21-1 and TRBJ2-5; the DNA was not compared with TRBD2, the D call given in the table. TRBV21-1 is annotated as a pseudogene. The CDR3 covers 19 residues. CDR3 sequence: CASSPPGAAGVPSDRTQYF. The CDR3 nucleotides read TGTGCCAGCAGCCCCCCCGGCGCAGCGGGGGTACCAAGTGACCGGACCCAGTACTTC.

The J gene is TRBJ2-7, the V gene TRBV29-1, with D hard to call. V lost 4 bases and J lost 6, with 13 bases in between. The germline CDR1 and CDR2 sequences are SQVTM and ANQGSEA. The length of the CDR3 is 12 residues. The DNA for the CDR3 is TGCAGCGTTGCCCTCCTCTACGCCGAGCAGTACTTC. Translation: CSVALLYAEQYF.

The chain uses TRBV11-3 and TRBJ2-1, with 7 bases lining up with TRBD2. CDR3 length: 13 amino acids. Unmatched junction bases numbered 4, after V lost 1 base and J lost 10 bases. Germline CDR1 is SGHNT and CDR2 is YENEEA. The CDR3: CASSLVAGEEQFF. The CDR3 coding sequence is TGTGCCAGCAGCTTAGTGGCGGGGGAAGAGCAGTTCTTC.